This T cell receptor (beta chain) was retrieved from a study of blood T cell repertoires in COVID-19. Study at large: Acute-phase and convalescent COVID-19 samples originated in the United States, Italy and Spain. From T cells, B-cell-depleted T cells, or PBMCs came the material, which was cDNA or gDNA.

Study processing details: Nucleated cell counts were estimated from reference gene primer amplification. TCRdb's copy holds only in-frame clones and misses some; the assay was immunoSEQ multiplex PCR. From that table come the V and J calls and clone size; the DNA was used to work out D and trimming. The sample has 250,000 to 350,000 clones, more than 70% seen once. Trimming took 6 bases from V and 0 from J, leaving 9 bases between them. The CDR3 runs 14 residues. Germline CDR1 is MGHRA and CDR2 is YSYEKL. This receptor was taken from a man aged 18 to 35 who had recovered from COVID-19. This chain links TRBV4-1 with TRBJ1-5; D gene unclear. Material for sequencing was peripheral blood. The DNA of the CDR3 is TGCGCCAGCAGTTGGTCAGATAGCAATCAGCCCCAGCATTTT. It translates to CASSWSDSNQPQHF.